This T cell receptor (beta chain) was captured in a study of blood T cell repertoires in COVID-19. Libraries were prepared by immunoSEQ multiplex PCR; TCRdb keeps only in-frame clonotypes and omits some of them. This table holds about 220,000 clones, around 83% found once. The CDR3 is 16 residues long. The germline V gene has CDR1 KGHSH and CDR2 LQKENI. After removal of 3 bases from V and 0 bases from J, the junction contained 7 bases not matched to a gene. The sequence was obtained from a man aged 50 to 59 who had recovered from COVID-19. The rearrangement links TRBV18 to TRBJ1-1; 7 bases align to TRBD1. The specimen sequenced was peripheral blood. CDR3 loop: CASSPGTAVMNTEAFF. The CDR3 DNA reads as TGTGCCAGCTCACCCGGGACAGCCGTAATGAACACTGAAGCTTTCTTT. Full variable domain (rest looked up from reference TRBV18 and TRBJ1-1): NAGVMQNPRHLVRRRGQEARLRCSPMKGHSHVYWYRQLPEEGLKFMVYLQKENIIDESGMPKERFSAEFPKEGPSILRIQQVVRGDSAAYFCASSPGTAVMNTEAFFGQGTRLTVV.